The 5 T cell receptor beta chains listed next were all sequenced from one sample in a study of T cell responses to AZD1222 COVID-19 vaccine. Generated by immunoSEQ multiplex PCR, the TCRdb table keeps only in-frame clones and is missing some. The data show around 150,000 clones, approximately 90% seen once. Sample: peripheral blood, taken 28 days after the second AZD1222 dose. The receptors originated from an adult who received the AZD1222 COVID-19 vaccine.

The chain is built from TRBV2 and TRBJ2-6; D could derive from TRBD1 or TRBD2 (6 bases each). This CDR3 contains 15 residues. The V and J ends lost 7 bases and 2 bases respectively, with 12 bases between them. CDR1 and CDR2 (germline): SNHLY, FYNNEI. The CDR3 region has the DNA TGTGCCAGCAATCGAAGGGGGGCTGGGGCCAACGTCCTGACTTTC. This sequence encodes CASNRRGAGANVLTF.

The chain joins TRBV27 to TRBJ2-7; tentative D call: TRBD1 (6 bases). The germline CDR1 and CDR2 sequences are MNHEY and SMNVEV (reference sequence). The CDR3 spans 17 residues. The V end lost 1 base, the J end lost 2 bases, and 18 bases lay between the germline ends. The CDR3 DNA reads as TGTGCCAGCAGTTTATACGGAGTTGGACAGCTAGCCTACGAGCAGTACTTC. Its protein product is CASSLYGVGQLAYEQYF.

The rearrangement uses TRBV7-3 and TRBJ2-5, with D possibly being TRBD1 or TRBD2 (6 bases each). Germline loops: CDR1 SGHTA, CDR2 FQGTGA. CDR3 length: 15 residues. The V and J ends lost 5 bases and 5 bases respectively, with 18 bases between them. The CDR3 DNA follows: TGTGCCAGCAGCACACGTAGGGGGGCGGGTGAGACCCAGTACTTC. Encoded protein: CASSTRRGAGETQYF.

The chain combines TRBV6-5 with TRBJ1-6; D unclear. The V end lost 2 bases, the J end lost 8 bases, and 4 bases lay between the germline ends. This CDR3 spans 12 amino acids. Germline-derived CDR1 and CDR2 are MNHEY and SVGAGI. CDR3 sequence reads: CASSYRDSPLHF. CDR3 coding DNA: TGTGCCAGCAGTTACAGGGATTCACCCCTCCACTTT.

The V and J genes are TRBV19 and TRBJ2-2, with D possibly TRBD2 on 5 matching bases. The CDR3 is 14 residues long. The V and J ends lost 3 bases and 4 bases respectively, with 9 bases between them. Germline CDR1 is LNHDA and CDR2 is SQIVND (reference sequence). CDR3 loop: CASSMGVFTGELFF. The CDR3 DNA reads TGTGCCAGTAGTATGGGAGTCTTCACCGGGGAGCTGTTTTTT.